Listed here are 21 T cell receptor beta chains from one sample, sequenced in a study of control samples from healthy donors and cancer patients. Assay: immunoSEQ multiplex PCR; the TCRdb copy retains only in-frame clones and omits some. The sample has about 69,000 clones; around four fifths are singletons. The sample was PBMCs. Source of these receptors: a woman between 50 and 59 years old with lung cancer.

The chain uses TRBV7-6 and TRBJ1-2; no clear D. Per the germline V gene, CDR1 is SGHVS and CDR2 is FNYEAQ. V was clipped by 5 bases and J by 2 bases, with 15 bases between them. The CDR3 covers 15 residues. The CDR3 nucleotides read TGTGCCAGCAGCCGGATTGCAGGACTGAACTATGGCTACACCTTC. This translates into CASSRIAGLNYGYTF.

The J gene is TRBJ2-3, the V gene TRBV7-2; no firm D call. The germline V and J ends were trimmed by 2 bases and 2 bases, with 5 bases remaining between them. The CDR3 is 13 amino acids. Germline assignment: CDR1 SGHTA and CDR2 FQGNSA. The CDR3 coding sequence is TGTGCCAGCAGCTTACAACTCACAGATACGCAGTATTTT. Amino acids: CASSLQLTDTQYF.

V gene TRBV9 combines with J gene TRBJ1-2; the D is unclear. Per the germline V gene, CDR1 is SGDLS and CDR2 is YYNGEE. V dropped 1 base and J dropped 2 bases, with 6 bases sitting between them. The CDR3 consists of 13 residues. The CDR3 loop reads CASSVNTNYGYTF. CDR3 sequence (DNA): TGTGCCAGCAGCGTAAACACGAACTATGGCTACACCTTC.

The chain recombines TRBV7-9 with TRBJ1-1, with TRBD1 matching over 9 bases. The CDR3 runs 14 residues. Germline assignment: CDR1 SEHNR and CDR2 FQNEAQ (reference sequence). Unmatched junction bases numbered 1, after V lost 4 bases and J lost 1 base. The CDR3 protein is CASSWGQGNTEAFF. In DNA form, the CDR3 reads TGTGCCAGCAGCTGGGGACAGGGGAACACTGAAGCTTTCTTT.

Concerning this clone itself: One junction end does not reproduce the germline sequence, and a read error may be involved. The genes are TRBV20-1 and TRBJ2-7, with D perhaps TRBD1 (6 bases). CDR1 DFQATT and CDR2 SNEGSKA come from the germline V gene (reference sequence). This CDR3 has 11 residues. CDR3 loop: CSASKQGRGFF. The CDR3 coding sequence is TGCAGTGCTAGCAAACAGGGAAGGGGCTTCTTC.

This sequence joins TRBV5-1 and TRBJ1-5; D remains unclear. V gave up 4 bases and J gave up 4 bases, with 9 bases separating them. Germline CDR1 is SGHRS and CDR2 is YFSETQ. This CDR3 has 13 amino acids. CDR3 in DNA: TGCGCCAGCAGCCGCGGGAGTAATCAGCCCCAGCATTTT. It is translated as CASSRGSNQPQHF.

The count of this clone is one. The rearrangement links TRBV6-1 to TRBJ1-5; TRBD1 is a possible D gene (6 bases). Germline loops: CDR1 MNHNS, CDR2 SASEGT. V lost 3 bases to trimming and J lost 4 bases, with 13 bases between them. This CDR3 region has 15 residues. CDR3 sequence: CASSDDRGANQPQHF. CDR3 DNA sequence: TGTGCCAGCAGTGATGATCGGGGGGCAAATCAGCCCCAGCATTTT.

The chain recombines TRBV7-9 with TRBJ2-3; perhaps TRBD1 as D (6 bases). The V and J ends lost 1 base and 6 bases respectively, with 11 bases between them. The germline gives CDR1 SEHNR, CDR2 FQNEAQ (reference sequence). This CDR3 is 14 amino acids long. The CDR3 DNA is TGTGCCAGCAGCTTAGAACGGGACAAGGATACGCAGTATTTT. Its protein is CASSLERDKDTQYF.

CDR3 DNA: TGTGCCAGCAGCAACAGGGAAATGAACACTGAAGCTTTCTTT. Protein product: CASSNREMNTEAFF. This chain uses TRBV2 with TRBJ1-1; maybe TRBD1 (6 bases). This CDR3 contains 14 residues. Trimming took 6 bases from V and 0 from J, leaving 11 bases between them. Germline-derived CDR1 and CDR2 are SNHLY and FYNNEI.

The chain employs TRBV30 and TRBJ1-5; perhaps TRBD1 as D (6 bases). Germline values: CDR1 GTSNPN, CDR2 SVGIG (reference sequence). The CDR3 is made up of 15 amino acids. Trimming removed 8 bases from V and 4 bases from J, with 21 bases in between. The CDR3 coding sequence is TGTGCCGCGCGCAACCGGGACACCCGAAATCAGCCCCAGCATTTT. This codes for CAARNRDTRNQPQHF.

The V call is TRBV6-5, the J call TRBJ1-6; 8 bases agree with TRBD1. The CDR3 sequence is 16 residues long. CDR1 is MNHEY and CDR2 is SVGAGI in the germline V gene. Trimming removed 4 bases from V and 10 bases from J; junction bases left unmatched: 12. This CDR3 is CASSFSRQGHRSPLHF. CDR3 bases: TGTGCCAGCAGTTTCTCTAGACAGGGGCACAGGTCACCCCTCCACTTT.

The count of this clone is one. CDR3 loop: CASRFQGEGGYTF. Here the CDR3 DNA reads TGTGCCAGCAGATTTCAGGGGGAAGGTGGCTACACCTTC. The chain uses TRBV27 and TRBJ1-2; 7 bases fit TRBD1. This CDR3 spans 13 amino acids. Germline V gene data show CDR1 as MNHEY and CDR2 as SMNVEV (reference sequence). V dropped 6 bases and J dropped 7; count of bases not matched to a gene: 8.

V and J are TRBV5-4 and TRBJ1-1, with unresolved D. Germline loops: CDR1 SGHNT, CDR2 YYREEE (reference sequence). The CDR3 has 14 residues. Trimming stripped 0 bases from V and 5 bases from J, with 11 bases between. CDR3 protein: CASSLDRRVTEAFF. Here the CDR3 DNA reads TGTGCCAGCAGCTTGGACCGGCGGGTGACTGAAGCTTTCTTT. The full variable domain, rest sourced from reference TRBV5-4 and TRBJ1-1, is ETGVTQSPTHLIKTRGQQVTLRCSSQSGHNTVSWYQQALGQGPQFIFQYYREEENGRGNFPPRFSGLQFPNYSSELNVNALELDDSALYLCASSLDRRVTEAFFGQGTRLTVV.

The chain recombines TRBV10-3 with TRBJ2-1, with 9 bases lining up with TRBD2. Trimming cost V 2 bases and J 11 bases; bases outside gene matches: 13. The CDR3 totals 16 residues. Germline V lookup: CDR1 ENHRY, CDR2 SYGVKD. The CDR3 loop is CAISEHVTSGTSKQFF. The CDR3 coding sequence is TGTGCCATCAGTGAGCACGTGACTAGCGGTACCTCTAAGCAGTTCTTC.

In its sample, this clone was seen a few times. The J gene is TRBJ1-4, the V gene TRBV9; D unclear. This CDR3 comprises 15 residues. Trimming left V 0 bases short and J 4 bases short, with 10 bases between. The germline gives CDR1 SGDLS, CDR2 YYNGEE. The CDR3 nucleotides are TGTGCCAGCAGCGTAGACAGCACCTTTAATGAAAAACTGTTTTTT. Translated: CASSVDSTFNEKLFF.

This rearrangement joins TRBV4-2 to TRBJ1-5; 11 nucleotides match TRBD1. The V segment lost 3 bases and the J segment 0 bases; nucleotides outside the gene matches: 4. This CDR3 is built from 17 residues. The V gene's germline CDR1 is LGHNA and CDR2 YNFKEQ. The CDR3 DNA reads TGTGCCAGCAGCCAGGGGACAGGGGGGTATAGCAATCAGCCCCAGCATTTT. This sequence encodes CASSQGTGGYSNQPQHF.

The chain couples TRBV19 to TRBJ1-6; 7 bases agree with TRBD1. The CDR3 is 14 residues long. The ends lost 4 bases at V and 5 bases at J; junction bases unmatched: 2. Germline V lookup: CDR1 LNHDA, CDR2 SQIVND (reference sequence). The CDR3 here is CASSSTGDNSPLHF. CDR3 coding DNA: TGTGCCAGTAGTAGTACAGGGGATAATTCACCCCTCCACTTT.

V and J are TRBV19 and TRBJ2-3; TRBD1 is a possible D gene (5 bases). The CDR3 has 14 residues. Germline V gene lookup returns CDR1 LNHDA and CDR2 SQIVND (reference sequence). The ends were cut back, 6 bases at V and 2 bases at J, with 12 bases in the middle. The CDR3 region is CASSLRALTDTQYF. The CDR3 nucleotides are TGTGCCAGTAGCCTCAGGGCTCTCACAGATACGCAGTATTTT.

This rearrangement joins TRBV6-2 or TRBV6-3 to TRBJ2-1, with D possibly matching TRBD1 (7 bases). There are 15 residues in the CDR3. With 6 bases removed from V and 8 bases from J, the gap between germline ends came to 20 bases. Germline CDR1 is MNHEY and CDR2 is SVGEGT. For the CDR3, the DNA is TGTGCCAGCAGCCTACAGGGGAGGCCCTCGGATGAGCAGTTCTTC. This encodes CASSLQGRPSDEQFF.

The chain couples TRBV27 to TRBJ2-7; the D gene is possibly TRBD2 (5 bases). V was pared by 6 bases and J by 0 bases, with 18 bases between. CDR1 MNHEY and CDR2 SMNVEV come from the germline V gene (reference sequence). The CDR3 consists of 16 residues. The CDR3 is CASRSLGVGSSYEQYF. The DNA for the CDR3 is TGTGCCAGCAGATCTCTCGGGGTTGGGAGCTCCTACGAGCAGTACTTC.

This clone occurred once. Relative to the germline gene, one junction end is altered; a read error may explain this. The J gene is TRBJ1-2, the V gene TRBV29-1; 11 positions match TRBD1. The CDR3 has 14 residues. Germline CDR1 and CDR2: SQVTM and ANQGSEA. The CDR3 DNA sequence: TGCAGCATTGAAGAAAAGGGACAGGGGGTCAACTACACCTTC. Its translation is CSIEEKGQGVNYTF.